The 9 T cell receptor beta chains in this list originate from one sample, sequenced in a study of identical twins. TCRdb passed the 5' RACE reads through MiXCR, listing each CDR3 protein once. The sample lists 200,000 to 250,000 distinct CDR3 sequences; roughly an eighth were seen once. These data were also filed under a second study, of yellow fever vaccine responses in identical twins.

Sequences were obtained from memory (CD45RO+) T cells sorted from blood. Source of these receptors: a woman between 18 and 29 years old in good health.

This chain links TRBV7-2 with TRBJ2-5; D perhaps matches TRBD1 (5 bases). This CDR3 region has 13 residues. Germline CDR1 and CDR2: SGHTA and FQGNSA. Trimming pared 4 bases from V and 3 bases from J, leaving 9 bases between. CDR3 in amino acids: CASSSGKKETQYF. The CDR3 coding sequence is TGTGCCAGCAGCTCAGGGAAAAAAGAGACCCAGTACTTC. The whole variable domain, remainder taken from reference TRBV7-2 and TRBJ2-5, is GAGVSQSPSNKVTEKGKDVELRCDPISGHTALYWYRQSLGQGLEFLIYFQGNSAPDKSGLPSDRFSAERTGGSVSTLTIQRTQQEDSAVYLCASSSGKKETQYFGPGTRLLVL.

This clonotype was observed at least ten times. For the CDR3, the DNA is TGTGCCAGCACCCCAGGGGACACAGATACGCAGTATTTT. Residues: CASTPGDTDTQYF. The chain has TRBV11-2 and TRBJ2-3; tentatively, D is TRBD1 (6 bases). Per the germline V gene, CDR1 is SGHAT and CDR2 is FQNNGV. The CDR3 is made up of 13 amino acids. V dropped 7 bases and J dropped 2 bases, with 10 bases sitting between them.

The genes are TRBV29-1 and TRBJ2-1, with 7 positions matching TRBD2. Per the germline V gene, CDR1 is SQVTM and CDR2 is ANQGSEA. V dropped 3 bases and J dropped 6; count of bases not matched to a gene: 14. The CDR3 loop spans 16 amino acids. The CDR3 is CSVELRRENRSNEQFF. The CDR3 nucleotides read TGCAGCGTTGAGCTCCGGCGGGAGAATAGGAGCAATGAGCAGTTCTTC.

The rearrangement joins TRBV5-1 to TRBJ1-5; a possible D gene is TRBD1 (6 bases). The germline V and J ends were trimmed by 4 bases and 9 bases, with 17 bases remaining between them. The CDR3 totals 14 residues. Germline V gene lookup returns CDR1 SGHRS and CDR2 YFSETQ. The DNA of the CDR3 is TGCGCCAGCAGCCCAGGGGCGGAGAGATGGCCCCAGCATTTT. This sequence encodes CASSPGAERWPQHF.

This chain uses TRBV20-1 with TRBJ2-2; D may match TRBD1 or TRBD2 (5 bases each). Germline V gene lookup returns CDR1 DFQATT and CDR2 SNEGSKA (reference sequence). V was cut by 4 bases and J by 1 base, with 10 bases left in between. The length of the CDR3 is 14 residues. The CDR3 DNA reads TGCAGTGCTACCTCGGGACGGAACACCGGGGAGCTGTTTTTT. Translation gives CSATSGRNTGELFF.

The V gene is TRBV7-2, the J gene TRBJ2-7, with TRBD2 identical over 12 bases. Germline CDR1 is SGHTA and CDR2 is FQGNSA. J gave up 3 bases and V 7 bases, and 13 bases lay outside the gene matches. This CDR3 contains 17 residues. CDR3 sequence reads: CASTPLGLAGGSYEQYF. CDR3 in DNA: TGTGCCAGCACACCCCTGGGGCTAGCGGGAGGGAGCTACGAGCAGTACTTC.

J is TRBJ2-7 and V is TRBV5-1; a weak D match, TRBD2 (6 bases). CDR1 and CDR2 (germline): SGHRS, YFSETQ. The V gene lost 10 bases and the J gene lost 6 bases, with 11 bases spanning the gap. The CDR3 spans 10 residues. CDR3 in DNA: TGCGCCTCGCCCGGGGGCGAGCAGTACTTC. This encodes CASPGGEQYF.

This clonotype was seen a handful of times. This sequence joins TRBV29-1 and TRBJ1-5; possible D gene TRBD1, 5 bases. V was cut by 4 bases and J by 0 bases, with 7 bases left in between. The CDR3 spans 13 residues. Germline lookup yields CDR1 SQVTM and CDR2 ANQGSEA. This chain's CDR3 is CSVVGDSNQPQHF. In DNA form, the CDR3 reads TGCAGCGTTGTAGGGGATAGCAATCAGCCCCAGCATTTT.

In this sample, this clonotype turned up a few times. This sequence joins TRBV20-1 and TRBJ2-7, with unresolved D. Germline V gives CDR1 DFQATT, CDR2 SNEGSKA (reference sequence). V gave up 2 bases and J gave up 2 bases, with 13 bases separating them. The CDR3 extends over 14 amino acids. The CDR3 sequence: CSARLGGYTYEQYF. In DNA, the CDR3 is TGCAGTGCTAGACTTGGTGGCTATACCTACGAGCAGTACTTC.